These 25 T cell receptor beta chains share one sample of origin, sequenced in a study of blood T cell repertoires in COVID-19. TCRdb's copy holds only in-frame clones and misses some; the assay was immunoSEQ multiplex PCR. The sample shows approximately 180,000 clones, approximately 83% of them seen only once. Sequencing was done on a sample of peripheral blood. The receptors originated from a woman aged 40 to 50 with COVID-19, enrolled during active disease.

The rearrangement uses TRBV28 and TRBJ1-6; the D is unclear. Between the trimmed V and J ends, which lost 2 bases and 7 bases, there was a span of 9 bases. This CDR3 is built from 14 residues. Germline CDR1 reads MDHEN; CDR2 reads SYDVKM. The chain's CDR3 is CASSLGAQNSPLHF. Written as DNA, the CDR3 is TGTGCCAGCAGTTTAGGCGCACAGAATTCACCCCTCCACTTT.

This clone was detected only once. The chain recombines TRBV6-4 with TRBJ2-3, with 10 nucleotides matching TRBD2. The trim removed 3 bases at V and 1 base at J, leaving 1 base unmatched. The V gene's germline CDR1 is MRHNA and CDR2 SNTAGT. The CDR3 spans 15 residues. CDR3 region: CASSEGTSGTDTQYF. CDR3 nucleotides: TGTGCCAGCAGTGAGGGGACTAGCGGCACAGATACGCAGTATTTT.

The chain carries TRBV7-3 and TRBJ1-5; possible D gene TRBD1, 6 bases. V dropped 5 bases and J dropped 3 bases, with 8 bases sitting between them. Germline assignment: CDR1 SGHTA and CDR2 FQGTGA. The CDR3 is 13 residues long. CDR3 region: CASSRGANQPQHF. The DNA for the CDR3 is TGTGCCAGCAGCCGGGGGGCCAATCAGCCCCAGCATTTT.

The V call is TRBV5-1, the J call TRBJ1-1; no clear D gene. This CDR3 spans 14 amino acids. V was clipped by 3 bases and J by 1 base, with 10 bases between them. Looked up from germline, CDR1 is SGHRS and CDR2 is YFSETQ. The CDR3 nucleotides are TGCGCCAGCAGCTGGTTGGTGGCGAACACTGAAGCTTTCTTT. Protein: CASSWLVANTEAFF. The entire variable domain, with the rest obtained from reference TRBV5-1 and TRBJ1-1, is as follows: KAGVTQTPRYLIKTRGQQVTLSCSPISGHRSVSWYQQTPGQGLQFLFEYFSETQRNKGNFPGRFSGRQFSNSRSEMNVSTLELGDSALYLCASSWLVANTEAFFGQGTRLTVV.

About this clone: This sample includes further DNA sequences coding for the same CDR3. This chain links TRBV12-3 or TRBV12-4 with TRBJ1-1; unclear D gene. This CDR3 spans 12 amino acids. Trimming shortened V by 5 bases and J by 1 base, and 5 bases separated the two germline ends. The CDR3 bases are TGTGCCAGCAGTCCAGGGAACACTGAAGCTTTCTTT. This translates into CASSPGNTEAFF.

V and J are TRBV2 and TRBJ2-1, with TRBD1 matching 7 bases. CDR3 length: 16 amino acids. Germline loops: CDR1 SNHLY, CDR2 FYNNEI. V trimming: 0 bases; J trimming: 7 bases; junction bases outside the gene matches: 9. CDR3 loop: CASSEANGPGQNEQFF. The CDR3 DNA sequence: TGTGCCAGCAGTGAAGCCAACGGACCGGGACAGAATGAGCAGTTCTTC.

CDR3 DNA sequence: TGCGCCAGCAGCTTGGTAACCAGGGACTCTGGAAACACCATATATTTT. Translation gives CASSLVTRDSGNTIYF. The gene calls are TRBV5-1 and TRBJ1-3; the D gene is possibly TRBD1 (5 bases). V dropped 0 bases and J dropped 0 bases, with 10 bases sitting between them. This CDR3 comprises 16 residues. Germline V gene sequence: CDR1 SGHRS, CDR2 YFSETQ.

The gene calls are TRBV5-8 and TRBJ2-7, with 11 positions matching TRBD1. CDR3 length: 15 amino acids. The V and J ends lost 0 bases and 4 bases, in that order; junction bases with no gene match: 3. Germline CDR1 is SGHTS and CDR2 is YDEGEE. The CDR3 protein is CASSLGGTGGYEQYF. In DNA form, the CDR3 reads TGTGCCAGCAGCTTGGGCGGGACAGGGGGGTACGAGCAGTACTTC.

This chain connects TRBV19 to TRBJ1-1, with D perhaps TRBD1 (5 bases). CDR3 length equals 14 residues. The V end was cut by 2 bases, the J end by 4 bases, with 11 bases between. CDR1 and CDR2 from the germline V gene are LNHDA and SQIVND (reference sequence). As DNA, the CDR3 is TGTGCCAGTAGTATATCAGGGTTCGGCACTGAAGCTTTCTTT. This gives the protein CASSISGFGTEAFF.

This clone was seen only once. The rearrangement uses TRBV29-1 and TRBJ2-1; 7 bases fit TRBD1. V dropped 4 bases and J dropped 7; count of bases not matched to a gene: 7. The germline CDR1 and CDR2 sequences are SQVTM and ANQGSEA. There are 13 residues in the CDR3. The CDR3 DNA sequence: TGCAGCGTTGTGGAACAGGGGTGGAATGAGCAGTTCTTC. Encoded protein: CSVVEQGWNEQFF.

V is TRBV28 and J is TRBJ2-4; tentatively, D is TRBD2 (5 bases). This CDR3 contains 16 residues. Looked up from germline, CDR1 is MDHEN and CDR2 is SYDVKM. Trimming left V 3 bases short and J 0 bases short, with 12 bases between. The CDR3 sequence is CASSLAISVAKNIQYF. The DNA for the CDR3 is TGTGCCAGCAGTTTGGCGATTAGCGTAGCCAAAAACATTCAGTACTTC.

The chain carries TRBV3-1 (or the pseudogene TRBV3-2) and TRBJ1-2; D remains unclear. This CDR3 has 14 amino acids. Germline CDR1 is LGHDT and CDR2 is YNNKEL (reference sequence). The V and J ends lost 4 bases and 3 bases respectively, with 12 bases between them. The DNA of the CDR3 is TGTGCCAGCAGCCCAAGGGAGTCCCACTATGGCTACACCTTC. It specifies CASSPRESHYGYTF.

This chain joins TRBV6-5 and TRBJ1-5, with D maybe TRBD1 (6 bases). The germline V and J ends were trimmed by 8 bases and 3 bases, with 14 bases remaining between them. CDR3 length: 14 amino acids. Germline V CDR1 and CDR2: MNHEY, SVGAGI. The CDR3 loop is CASLGAGDNQPQHF. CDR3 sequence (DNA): TGTGCCAGCCTGGGGGCAGGGGACAATCAGCCCCAGCATTTT.

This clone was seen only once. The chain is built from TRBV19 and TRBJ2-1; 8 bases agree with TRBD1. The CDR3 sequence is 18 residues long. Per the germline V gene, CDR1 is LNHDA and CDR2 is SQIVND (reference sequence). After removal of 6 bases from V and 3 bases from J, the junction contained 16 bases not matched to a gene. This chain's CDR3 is CASRPARTGTVYYNEQFF. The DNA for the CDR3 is TGTGCCAGTAGACCCGCGAGGACAGGGACCGTCTACTACAATGAGCAGTTCTTC.

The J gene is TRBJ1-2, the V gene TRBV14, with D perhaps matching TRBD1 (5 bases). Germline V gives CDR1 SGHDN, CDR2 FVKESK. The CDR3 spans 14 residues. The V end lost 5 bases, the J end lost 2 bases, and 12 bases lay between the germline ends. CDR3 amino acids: CASSTGSWNYGYTF. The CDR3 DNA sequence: TGTGCCAGCAGCACAGGCTCCTGGAACTATGGCTACACCTTC.

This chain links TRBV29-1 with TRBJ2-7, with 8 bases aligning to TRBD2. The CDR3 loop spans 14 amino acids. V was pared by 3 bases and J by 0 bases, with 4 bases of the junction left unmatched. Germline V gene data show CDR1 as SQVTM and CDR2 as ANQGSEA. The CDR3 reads CSVEGREASYEQYF. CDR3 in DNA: TGCAGCGTTGAGGGGCGGGAGGCCTCCTACGAGCAGTACTTC.

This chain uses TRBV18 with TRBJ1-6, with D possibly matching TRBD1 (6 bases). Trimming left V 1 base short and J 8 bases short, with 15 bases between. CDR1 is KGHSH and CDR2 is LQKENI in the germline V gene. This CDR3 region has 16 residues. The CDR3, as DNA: TGTGCCAGCTCACCACGAACAGGGATAGAGGATTCACCCCTCCACTTT. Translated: CASSPRTGIEDSPLHF.

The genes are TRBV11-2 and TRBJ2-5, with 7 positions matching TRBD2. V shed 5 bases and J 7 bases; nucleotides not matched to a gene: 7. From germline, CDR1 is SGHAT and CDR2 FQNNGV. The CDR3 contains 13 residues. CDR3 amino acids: CASSEGLVWTQYF. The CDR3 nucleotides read TGTGCCAGCAGCGAAGGACTAGTCTGGACCCAGTACTTC.

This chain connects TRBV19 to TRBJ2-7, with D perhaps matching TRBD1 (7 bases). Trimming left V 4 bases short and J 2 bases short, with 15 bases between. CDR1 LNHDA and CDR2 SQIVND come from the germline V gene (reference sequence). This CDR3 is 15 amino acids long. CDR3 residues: CASSTKGGQTYEQYF. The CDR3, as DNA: TGTGCCAGTAGTACCAAGGGGGGACAGACCTACGAGCAGTACTTC. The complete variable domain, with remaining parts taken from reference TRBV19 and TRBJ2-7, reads DGGITQSPKYLFRKEGQNVTLSCEQNLNHDAMYWYRQDPGQGLRLIYYSQIVNDFQKGDIAEGYSVSREKKESFPLTVTSAQKNPTAFYLCASSTKGGQTYEQYFGPGTRLTVT.

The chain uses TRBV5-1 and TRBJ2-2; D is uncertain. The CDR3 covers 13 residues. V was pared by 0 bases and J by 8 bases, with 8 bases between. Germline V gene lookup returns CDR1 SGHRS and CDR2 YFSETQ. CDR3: CASSLAWQGELFF. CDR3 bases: TGCGCCAGCAGCTTGGCTTGGCAAGGGGAGCTGTTTTTT.

Written as DNA, the CDR3 is TGTGCCAGCAGCGCTGGGCCTTCCCCCACAGATACGCAGTATTTT. This encodes CASSAGPSPTDTQYF. This chain connects TRBV9 to TRBJ2-3, with unresolved D. The CDR3 length is 15 residues. Germline-derived CDR1 and CDR2 are SGDLS and YYNGEE. V was cut by 3 bases and J by 2 bases, with 13 bases left in between.

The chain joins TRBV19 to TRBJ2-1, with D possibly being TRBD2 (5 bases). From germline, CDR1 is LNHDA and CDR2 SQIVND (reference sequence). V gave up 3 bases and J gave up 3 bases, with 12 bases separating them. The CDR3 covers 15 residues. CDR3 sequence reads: CASSIRATNYNEQFF. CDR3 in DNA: TGTGCCAGTAGTATTAGGGCGACTAACTACAATGAGCAGTTCTTC.

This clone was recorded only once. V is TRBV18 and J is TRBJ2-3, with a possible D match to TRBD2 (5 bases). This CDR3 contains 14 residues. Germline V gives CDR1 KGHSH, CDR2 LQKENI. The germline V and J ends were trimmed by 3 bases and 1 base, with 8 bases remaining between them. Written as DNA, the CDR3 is TGTGCCAGCTCACCTTTGGGAGGCACAGATACGCAGTATTTT. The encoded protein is CASSPLGGTDTQYF.

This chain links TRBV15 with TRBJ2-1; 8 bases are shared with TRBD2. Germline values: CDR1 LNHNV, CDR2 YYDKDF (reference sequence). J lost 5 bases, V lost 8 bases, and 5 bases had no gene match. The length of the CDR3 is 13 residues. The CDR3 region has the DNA TGTGCCACCCTTAGCGGGACCGACAATGAGCAGTTCTTC. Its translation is CATLSGTDNEQFF.

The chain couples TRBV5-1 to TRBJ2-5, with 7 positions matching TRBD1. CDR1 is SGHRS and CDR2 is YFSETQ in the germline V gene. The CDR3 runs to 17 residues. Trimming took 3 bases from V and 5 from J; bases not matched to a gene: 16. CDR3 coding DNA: TGCGCCAGCAGCTCACAGGCGACAGGGTCACGTGGCGAGACCCAGTACTTC. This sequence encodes CASSSQATGSRGETQYF.